The 22 T cell receptor beta chains below come from one sample, sequenced in a study of blood T cell repertoires in COVID-19. TCRdb keeps only in-frame clones here, not all; method: immunoSEQ multiplex PCR. The profile shows roughly 230,000 clones, about 83% of them singletons. Sequenced sample: peripheral blood. The receptors come from a man in his forties or fifties with active or convalescent COVID-19.

The chain employs TRBV24-1 and TRBJ2-7; D remains ambiguous. The CDR3 runs to 13 residues. Deletions cut 6 bases from V and 5 bases from J, with 13 bases between. Germline V lookup: CDR1 KGHDR, CDR2 SFDVKD. The CDR3 DNA reads TGTGCCACCAGTCCCCTTGGCCGTGACGAGCAGTACTTC. Its translation is CATSPLGRDEQYF.

J is TRBJ2-2 and V is TRBV5-4; perhaps TRBD1 as D (6 bases). V was cut by 0 bases and J by 1 base, with 7 bases left in between. The CDR3 is 15 amino acids. Germline V gene lookup returns CDR1 SGHNT and CDR2 YYREEE (reference sequence). CDR3 nucleotides: TGTGCCAGCAGCTTGGACAGGGTGAACACCGGGGAGCTGTTTTTT. This codes for CASSLDRVNTGELFF.

The chain couples TRBV5-6 to TRBJ1-2; D call uncertain. This CDR3 contains 12 residues. CDR1 SGHDT and CDR2 YYEEEE come from the germline V gene. V was pared by 3 bases and J by 8 bases, with 11 bases between. CDR3 nucleotides: TGTGCCAGCAGCTCTTCTCCCGGGGGCTACACCTTC. Translation: CASSSSPGGYTF.

This sequence joins TRBV4-2 and TRBJ1-5, with TRBD1 matching 9 bases. CDR3 length: 15 amino acids. Germline assignment: CDR1 LGHNA and CDR2 YNFKEQ. V gave up 3 bases and J gave up 5 bases; unmatched junction bases: 5. DNA for the CDR3: TGTGCCAGCAGCCATGGGGACAGGGCGGATCAGCCCCAGCATTTT. Amino acids: CASSHGDRADQPQHF.

CDR3 protein: CASSLRLAGGPGSYNEQFF. The CDR3 DNA sequence: TGCGCCAGCAGCTTGAGGCTAGCGGGGGGGCCTGGATCTTACAATGAGCAGTTCTTC. The chain employs TRBV5-1 and TRBJ2-1; 12 nucleotides agree with TRBD2. The CDR3 sequence is 19 residues long. After removal of 1 base from V and 4 bases from J, the junction contained 12 bases not matched to a gene. Looked up from germline, CDR1 is SGHRS and CDR2 is YFSETQ.

Details on this clone: The same CDR3 is also encoded by other DNA sequences in this sample. The chain has TRBV19 and TRBJ1-5; tentatively, D is TRBD1 (5 bases). The CDR3 has 15 amino acids. Germline V gene sequence: CDR1 LNHDA, CDR2 SQIVND (reference sequence). The V gene lost 2 bases and the J gene lost 4 bases, with 12 bases spanning the gap. CDR3 bases: TGTGCCAGTAGTATAAGAAGGGGTGGGAATCAGCCCCAGCATTTT. Protein sequence: CASSIRRGGNQPQHF.

This clone was recorded only once. The chain couples TRBV6-5 to TRBJ1-1; D is unresolved. CDR3 length: 15 amino acids. Per the germline V gene, CDR1 is MNHEY and CDR2 is SVGAGI. The ends were cut back, 0 bases at V and 5 bases at J, with 13 bases in the middle. The CDR3 DNA reads TGTGCCAGCAGTTACTCGAGTGTTTTCGGGACTGAAGCTTTCTTT. Its translation: CASSYSSVFGTEAFF.

This clone was seen only once. The chain employs TRBV14 and TRBJ1-2; 7 nucleotides agree with TRBD1. V shed 1 base, J shed 8 bases, and the junction held 7 bases outside the gene matches. This CDR3 spans 14 amino acids. Per the germline V gene, CDR1 is SGHDN and CDR2 is FVKESK. The CDR3 coding sequence is TGTGCCAGCAGCCAAGGGGACAGCACCGGGGGCTACACCTTC. This sequence encodes CASSQGDSTGGYTF. The variable domain in full, completed from reference TRBV14 and TRBJ1-2, reads EAGVTQFPSHSVIEKGQTVTLRCDPISGHDNLYWYRRVMGKEIKFLLHFVKESKQDESGMPNNRFLAERTGGTYSTLKVQPAELEDSGVYFCASSQGDSTGGYTFGSGTRLTVV.

V and J are TRBV25-1 and TRBJ1-2; no firm D call. The CDR3 consists of 11 residues. Deletions cut 7 bases from V and 3 bases from J, with 6 bases between. The V gene's germline CDR1 is MGHDK and CDR2 SYGVNS. The CDR3 loop is CASNSYYGYTF. DNA for the CDR3: TGTGCCAGCAACAGCTACTATGGCTACACCTTC.

The J gene is TRBJ2-2, the V gene TRBV5-8; D is ambiguous. CDR1 is SGHTS and CDR2 is YDEGEE in the germline V gene. The CDR3 loop spans 13 amino acids. Trimming took off 4 bases at V and 5 bases at J, with 9 bases between the two ends. CDR3 sequence: CASSPWLTGELFF. The DNA of the CDR3 is TGTGCCAGCAGCCCGTGGCTGACCGGGGAGCTGTTTTTT.

This chain links TRBV5-1 with TRBJ2-3; TRBD1 is a possible D gene (6 bases). Trimming removed 3 bases from V and 5 bases from J, with 16 bases in between. Germline V lookup: CDR1 SGHRS, CDR2 YFSETQ. This CDR3 spans 15 amino acids. Here the CDR3 DNA reads TGCGCCAGCAGCTCAACAGGGTCGCTGAAAGATACGCAGTATTTT. Translation: CASSSTGSLKDTQYF.

Concerning this clone: Different DNA sequences within this sample yield the same CDR3. The chain couples TRBV30 to TRBJ1-6; D unclear. Deletions cut 4 bases from V and 0 bases from J, with 7 bases between. The CDR3 length is 14 residues. Looked up from germline, CDR1 is GTSNPN and CDR2 is SVGIG (reference sequence). This CDR3 reads CAWTRSSYNSPLHF. CDR3 DNA: TGTGCCTGGACAAGGAGCTCCTATAATTCACCCCTCCACTTT.

This chain uses TRBV7-9 with TRBJ1-4; D not certain. Per germline, CDR1 SEHNR and CDR2 FQNEAQ (reference sequence). V was trimmed by 5 bases and J by 13 bases, leaving 14 bases between them. The CDR3 is made up of 12 amino acids. CDR3 protein: CASSTVTGVLFF. DNA for the CDR3: TGTGCCAGCAGCACCGTTACCGGGGTACTGTTTTTT.

This chain joins TRBV4-1 and TRBJ1-3; no firm D call. With 1 base removed from V and 0 bases from J, the gap between germline ends came to 16 bases. The CDR3 totals 18 residues. Germline CDR1 is MGHRA and CDR2 is YSYEKL. The CDR3 here is CASSQGSSVSFSGNTIYF. CDR3 in DNA: TGCGCCAGCAGCCAAGGGTCTTCAGTTTCCTTCTCTGGAAACACCATATATTTT.

The chain recombines TRBV5-1 with TRBJ2-5; possible D gene TRBD2, 5 bases. In germline, CDR1 is SGHRS, CDR2 YFSETQ. The length of the CDR3 is 14 residues. V gave up 7 bases and J gave up 5 bases, with 18 bases separating them. The CDR3 sequence is CASCPGSIGETQYF. The CDR3 DNA reads TGCGCCAGCTGTCCGGGATCGATAGGGGAGACCCAGTACTTC.

The CDR3, as DNA: TGTGCCAGTAGATCGAGGGCTAGCGGGATGTACAATGAGCAGTTCTTC. It translates to CASRSRASGMYNEQFF. The chain combines TRBV19 with TRBJ2-1; TRBD2 matches at 9 bases. This CDR3 comprises 16 residues. Trimming removed 6 bases from V and 4 bases from J; junction bases left unmatched: 10. Looked up from germline, CDR1 is LNHDA and CDR2 is SQIVND (reference sequence).

The CDR3 sequence is CASIMSGGSGNTIYF. CDR3 sequence (DNA): TGTGCCAGTATTATGTCGGGGGGTTCTGGAAACACCATATATTTT. This chain connects TRBV19 to TRBJ1-3; a weak D match, TRBD1 (5 bases). This CDR3 has 15 amino acids. V was trimmed by 7 bases and J by 1 base, leaving 14 bases between them. Germline values: CDR1 LNHDA, CDR2 SQIVND (reference sequence).

The chain combines TRBV19 with TRBJ1-1; D not resolved. The germline V and J ends were trimmed by 4 bases and 0 bases, with 9 bases remaining between them. The CDR3 is 14 amino acids. Germline loops: CDR1 LNHDA, CDR2 SQIVND (reference sequence). As DNA, the CDR3 is TGTGCCAGTAGTACCACACATATGAACACTGAAGCTTTCTTT. Amino acid sequence: CASSTTHMNTEAFF.

V usage is TRBV19 and J usage is TRBJ1-3; 8 bases are shared with TRBD1. CDR1 and CDR2 (germline): LNHDA, SQIVND (reference sequence). The CDR3 loop spans 15 amino acids. V shed 9 bases, J shed 6 bases, and the junction held 13 bases outside the gene matches. CDR3 sequence: CASKDLGQGANTIYF. In DNA form, the CDR3 reads TGTGCCAGCAAGGACCTCGGACAGGGAGCAAACACCATATATTTT.

About this clone: Within the sample, other DNA sequences also encode this same CDR3. The J gene is TRBJ1-1, the V gene TRBV18; tentatively, D is TRBD1 (6 bases). Trimming removed 6 bases at V and 1 base at J, with 15 bases between. CDR1 KGHSH and CDR2 LQKENI come from the germline V gene. The CDR3 spans 15 residues. This CDR3 is CASSLLQGSNTEAFF. The DNA for the CDR3 is TGTGCCAGCTCCCTCCTCCAGGGGTCGAACACTGAAGCTTTCTTT.

V and J are TRBV21-1 and TRBJ2-1; the D call of TRBD2 is as the table states it, not checked on the DNA. TRBV21-1 is marked as a pseudogene. The length of the CDR3 is 17 residues. CDR3 residues: CASSLWAGGPAYNEQFF. CDR3 coding DNA: TGTGCCAGCAGCTTGTGGGCGGGGGGGCCCGCCTACAATGAGCAGTTCTTC.

The V call is TRBV25-1, the J call TRBJ2-7, with D possibly matching TRBD1 (5 bases). V lost 3 bases and J lost 2, with 8 bases in between. Per germline, CDR1 MGHDK and CDR2 SYGVNS. This CDR3 spans 13 amino acids. The CDR3 protein is CASSDPGTYEQYF. The CDR3 DNA reads as TGTGCCAGCAGTGATCCAGGGACCTACGAGCAGTACTTC.